This T cell receptor (beta chain) was identified during a study of T cell responses to AZD1222 COVID-19 vaccine. A few counts support this clone. This table comes from immunoSEQ multiplex PCR, and its TCRdb copy is limited to in-frame clones, with some not included. The repertoire holds 110,000 to 150,000 clones, with approximately 90% as singletons. This CDR3 has 15 residues. The V end was cut by 0 bases, the J end by 3 bases, with 10 bases between. Looked up from germline, CDR1 is SGHRS and CDR2 is YFSETQ. The chain combines TRBV5-1 with TRBJ2-1; weak D call: TRBD2 (6 bases). The receptor comes from an adult in good health. The sequenced sample was peripheral blood, obtained on day 0 of AZD1222 vaccination. The CDR3 nucleotides are TGCGCCAGCAGCTTGGCCAGCGGGTTCTACAATGAGCAGTTCTTC. It codes for CASSLASGFYNEQFF.